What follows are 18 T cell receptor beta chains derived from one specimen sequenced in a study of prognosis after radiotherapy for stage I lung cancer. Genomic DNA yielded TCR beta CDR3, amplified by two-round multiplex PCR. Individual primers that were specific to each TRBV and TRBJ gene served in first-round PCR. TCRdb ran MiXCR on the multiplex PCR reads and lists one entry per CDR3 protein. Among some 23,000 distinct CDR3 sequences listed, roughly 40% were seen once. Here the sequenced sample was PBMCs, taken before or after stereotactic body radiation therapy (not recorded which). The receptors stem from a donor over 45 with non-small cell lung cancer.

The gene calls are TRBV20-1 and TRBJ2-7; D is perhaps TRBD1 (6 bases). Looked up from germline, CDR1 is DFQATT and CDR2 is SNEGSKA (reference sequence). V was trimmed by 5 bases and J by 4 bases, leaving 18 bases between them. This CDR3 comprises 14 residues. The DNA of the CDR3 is TGCAGTGCTCCCAGGACAGCCCCGGGATACGAGCAGTACTTC. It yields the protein CSAPRTAPGYEQYF.

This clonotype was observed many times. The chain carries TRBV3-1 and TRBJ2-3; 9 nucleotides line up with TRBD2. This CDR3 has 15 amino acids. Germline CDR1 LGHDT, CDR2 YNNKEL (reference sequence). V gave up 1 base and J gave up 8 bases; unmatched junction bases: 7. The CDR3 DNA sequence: TGTGCCAGCAGCCAAGGGTGGATAGCGGGAGTTACGCAGTATTTT. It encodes CASSQGWIAGVTQYF.

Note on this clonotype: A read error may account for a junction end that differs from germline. This CDR3 is CVSSSSGVYGANEKLFF. The CDR3 DNA reads as TGTGTCAGCAGCTCGAGCGGTGTGTATGGGGCTAATGAAAAACTGTTTTTT. The chain is built from TRBV7-2 and TRBJ1-4, with D unclear. CDR1 and CDR2 (germline): SGHTA, FQGNSA. The CDR3 loop spans 17 amino acids.

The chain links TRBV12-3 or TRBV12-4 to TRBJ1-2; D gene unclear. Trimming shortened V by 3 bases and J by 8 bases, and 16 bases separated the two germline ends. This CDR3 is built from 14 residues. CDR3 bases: TGTGCCAGCAGTTTTCCTGGTTCTCAAATGGGCTACACCTTC. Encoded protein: CASSFPGSQMGYTF.

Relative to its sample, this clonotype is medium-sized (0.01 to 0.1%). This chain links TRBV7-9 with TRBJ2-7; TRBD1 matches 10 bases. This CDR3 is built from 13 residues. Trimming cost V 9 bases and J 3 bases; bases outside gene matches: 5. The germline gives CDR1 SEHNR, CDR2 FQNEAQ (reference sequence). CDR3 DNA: TGTGCCAGTGGACAGGGGGTTTTCTACGAGCAGTACTTC. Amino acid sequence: CASGQGVFYEQYF.

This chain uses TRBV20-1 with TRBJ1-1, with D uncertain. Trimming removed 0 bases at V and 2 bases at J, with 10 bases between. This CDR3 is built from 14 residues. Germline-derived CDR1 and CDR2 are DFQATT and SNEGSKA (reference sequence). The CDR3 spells CSARDPQANTEAFF. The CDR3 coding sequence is TGCAGTGCTAGAGATCCTCAGGCAAACACTGAAGCTTTCTTT.

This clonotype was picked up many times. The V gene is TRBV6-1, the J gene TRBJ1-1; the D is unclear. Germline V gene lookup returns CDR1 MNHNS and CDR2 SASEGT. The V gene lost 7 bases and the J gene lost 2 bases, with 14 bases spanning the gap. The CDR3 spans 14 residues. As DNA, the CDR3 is TGTGCCAGCATGCGCCGAGACATCAACACTGAAGCTTTCTTT. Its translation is CASMRRDINTEAFF.

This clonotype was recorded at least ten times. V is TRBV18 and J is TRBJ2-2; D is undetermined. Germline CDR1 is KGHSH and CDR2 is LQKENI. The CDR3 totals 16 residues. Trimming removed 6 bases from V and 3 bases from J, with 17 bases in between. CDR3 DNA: TGTGCCAGCTCGCCCATCCTCCGGGTGGACACCGGGGAGCTGTTTTTT. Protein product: CASSPILRVDTGELFF.

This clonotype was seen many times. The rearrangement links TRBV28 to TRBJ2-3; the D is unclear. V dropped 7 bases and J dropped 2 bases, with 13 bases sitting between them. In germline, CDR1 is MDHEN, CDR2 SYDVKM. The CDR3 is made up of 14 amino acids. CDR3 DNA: TGTGCCAGCACCGCGATTCCGGTCACAGATACGCAGTATTTT. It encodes CASTAIPVTDTQYF.

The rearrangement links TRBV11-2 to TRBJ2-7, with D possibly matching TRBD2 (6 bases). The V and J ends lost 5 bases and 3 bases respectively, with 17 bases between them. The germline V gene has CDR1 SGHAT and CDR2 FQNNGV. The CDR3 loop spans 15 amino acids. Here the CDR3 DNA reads TGTGCCAGCAGCCTCACGGGGGACTCCTACTACGAGCAGTACTTC. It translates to CASSLTGDSYYEQYF.

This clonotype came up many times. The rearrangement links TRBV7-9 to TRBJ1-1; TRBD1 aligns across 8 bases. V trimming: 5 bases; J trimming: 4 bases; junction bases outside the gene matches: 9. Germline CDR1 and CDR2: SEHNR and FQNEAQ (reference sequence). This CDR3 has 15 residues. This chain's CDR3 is CASSDSDRGVTEAFF. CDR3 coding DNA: TGTGCCAGCAGCGACTCCGACAGGGGTGTCACTGAAGCTTTCTTT.

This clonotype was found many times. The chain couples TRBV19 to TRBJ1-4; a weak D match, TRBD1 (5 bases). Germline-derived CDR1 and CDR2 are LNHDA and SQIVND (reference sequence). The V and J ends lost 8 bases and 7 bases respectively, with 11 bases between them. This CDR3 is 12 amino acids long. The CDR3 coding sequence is TGTGCCAGTGGGACGCCTGGTGAAAAACTGTTTTTT. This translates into CASGTPGEKLFF.

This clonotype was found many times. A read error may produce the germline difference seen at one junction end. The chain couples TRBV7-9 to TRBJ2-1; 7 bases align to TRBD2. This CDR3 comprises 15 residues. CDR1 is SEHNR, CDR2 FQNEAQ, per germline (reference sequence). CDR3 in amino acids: CASSLAESSYNEQFF. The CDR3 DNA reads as TGTGCCAGCAGCCTAGCGGAGAGCTCCTACAATGAGCAGTTCTTC.

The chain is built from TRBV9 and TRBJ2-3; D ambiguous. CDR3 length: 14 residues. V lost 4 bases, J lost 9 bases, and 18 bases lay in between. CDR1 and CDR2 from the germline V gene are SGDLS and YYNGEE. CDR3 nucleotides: TGTGCCAGCAGCCCGGCGGTATGGCCTAACACGCAGTATTTT. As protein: CASSPAVWPNTQYF.

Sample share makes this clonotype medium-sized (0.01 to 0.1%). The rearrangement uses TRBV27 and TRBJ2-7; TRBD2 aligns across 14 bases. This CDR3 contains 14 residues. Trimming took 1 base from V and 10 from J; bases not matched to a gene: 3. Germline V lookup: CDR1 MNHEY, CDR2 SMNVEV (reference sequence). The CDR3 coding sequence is TGTGCCAGCAGTTTATTAGGACTAGCGGGAGGCCAGTACTTC. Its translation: CASSLLGLAGGQYF.

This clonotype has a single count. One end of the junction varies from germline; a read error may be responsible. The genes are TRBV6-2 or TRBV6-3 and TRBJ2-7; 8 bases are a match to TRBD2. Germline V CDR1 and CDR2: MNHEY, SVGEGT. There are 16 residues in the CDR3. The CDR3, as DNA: TGTGCCAGCAGTGAAGTTCCTACTAGCGGCCCCTACGATCAGTACTTC. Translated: CASSEVPTSGPYDQYF.

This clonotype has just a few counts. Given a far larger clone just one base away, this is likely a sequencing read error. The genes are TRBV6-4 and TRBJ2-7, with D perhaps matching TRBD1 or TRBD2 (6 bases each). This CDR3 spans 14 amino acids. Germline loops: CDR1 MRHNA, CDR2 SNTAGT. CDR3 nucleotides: TGTGCCAGTGGCGGGGCAGGGGTGGGCTACGATCAGTACTTC. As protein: CASGGAGVGYDQYF.

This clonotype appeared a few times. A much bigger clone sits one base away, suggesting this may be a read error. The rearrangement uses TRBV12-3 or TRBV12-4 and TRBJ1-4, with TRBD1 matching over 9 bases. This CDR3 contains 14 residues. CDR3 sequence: CASRMGQGDERLFF. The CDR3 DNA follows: TGTGCCAGCAGGATGGGACAGGGAGATGAAAGACTGTTTTTT.